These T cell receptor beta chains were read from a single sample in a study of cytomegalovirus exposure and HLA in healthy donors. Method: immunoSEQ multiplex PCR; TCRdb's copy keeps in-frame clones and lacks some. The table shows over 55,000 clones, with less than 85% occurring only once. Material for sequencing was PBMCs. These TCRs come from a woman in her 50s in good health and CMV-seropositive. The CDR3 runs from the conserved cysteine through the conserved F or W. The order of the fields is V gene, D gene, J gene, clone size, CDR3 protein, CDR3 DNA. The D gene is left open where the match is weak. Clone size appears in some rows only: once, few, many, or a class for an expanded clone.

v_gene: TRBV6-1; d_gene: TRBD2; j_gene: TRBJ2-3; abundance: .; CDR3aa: CASSEVTGGLTDTQYF; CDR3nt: TGTGCCAGCAGTGAAGTAACGGGAGGGCTGACAGATACGCAGTATTTT
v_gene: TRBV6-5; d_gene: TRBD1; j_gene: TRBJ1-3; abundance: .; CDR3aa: CASSPGQAEYDTIYF; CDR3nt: TGTGCCAGCAGCCCCGGACAGGCCGAATATGACACCATATATTTT
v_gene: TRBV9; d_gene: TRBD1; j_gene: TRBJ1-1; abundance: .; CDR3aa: CASSFGQGTEAFF; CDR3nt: TGTGCCAGCAGCTTCGGACAGGGCACTGAAGCTTTCTTT
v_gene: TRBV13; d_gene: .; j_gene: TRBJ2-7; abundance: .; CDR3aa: CASAAGRGEQYF; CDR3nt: TGTGCCAGCGCCGCGGGGCGGGGCGAGCAGTACTTC
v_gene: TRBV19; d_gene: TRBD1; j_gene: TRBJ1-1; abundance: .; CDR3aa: CASSQQGARTEAFF; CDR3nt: TGTGCCAGTAGTCAACAGGGGGCGCGCACTGAAGCTTTCTTT
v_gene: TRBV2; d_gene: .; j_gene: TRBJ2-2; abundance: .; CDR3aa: CASRETINTGELFF; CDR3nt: TGTGCCAGCAGGGAGACGATTAACACCGGGGAGCTGTTTTTT
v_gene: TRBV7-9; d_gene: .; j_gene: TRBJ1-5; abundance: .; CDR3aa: CASSLINSQPQHF; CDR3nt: TGTGCCAGCAGCTTGATTAATAGTCAGCCCCAGCATTTT
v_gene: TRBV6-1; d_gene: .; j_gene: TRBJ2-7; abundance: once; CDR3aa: CAISERVNQGSYEQYF; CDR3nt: TGTGCCATCAGTGAGAGGGTCAACCAAGGCTCCTACGAGCAGTACTTC
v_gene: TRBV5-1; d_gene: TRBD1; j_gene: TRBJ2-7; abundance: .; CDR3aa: CASSFGDRGSTYEQYF; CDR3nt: TGCGCCAGCAGCTTTGGGGACAGGGGCTCGACCTACGAGCAGTACTTC
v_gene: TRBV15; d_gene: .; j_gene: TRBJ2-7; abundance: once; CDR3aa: CATSARFSSYEQYF; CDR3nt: TGTGCCACCAGCGCCAGGTTTAGCTCCTACGAGCAGTACTTC
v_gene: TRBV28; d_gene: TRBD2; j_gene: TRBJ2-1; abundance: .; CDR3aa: CASSSTSGKGYNEQFF; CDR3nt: TGTGCCAGCAGTTCGACTAGCGGGAAAGGGTACAATGAGCAGTTCTTC
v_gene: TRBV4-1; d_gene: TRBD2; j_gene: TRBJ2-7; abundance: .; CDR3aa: CASSQVPSGGPYEQYF; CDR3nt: TGCGCCAGCAGCCAAGTCCCTAGCGGAGGCCCCTACGAGCAGTACTTC
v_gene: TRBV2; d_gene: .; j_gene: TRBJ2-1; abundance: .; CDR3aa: CASSEETSSYNKQFF; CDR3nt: TGTGCCAGCAGTGAGGAGACGAGCTCCTACAATAAGCAGTTCTTC
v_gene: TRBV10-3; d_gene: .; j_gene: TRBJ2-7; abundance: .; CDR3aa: CAIALEGYGYEQYF; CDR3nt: TGTGCCATCGCACTCGAGGGATACGGCTACGAGCAGTACTTC
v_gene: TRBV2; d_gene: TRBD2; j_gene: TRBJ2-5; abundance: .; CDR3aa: CASKSGGGETQYF; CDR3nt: TGTGCCAGCAAGTCGGGGGGTGGAGAGACCCAGTACTTC
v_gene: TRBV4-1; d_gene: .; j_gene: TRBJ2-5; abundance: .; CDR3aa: CASSQSWQSKPETQYF; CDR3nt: TGCGCCAGCAGCCAAAGTTGGCAGTCCAAACCTGAGACCCAGTACTTC
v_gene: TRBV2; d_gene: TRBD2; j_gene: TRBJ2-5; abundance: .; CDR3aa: CASGGGTSGRVEETQYF; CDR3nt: TGTGCCAGTGGGGGAGGGACTAGCGGGAGGGTTGAAGAGACCCAGTACTTC
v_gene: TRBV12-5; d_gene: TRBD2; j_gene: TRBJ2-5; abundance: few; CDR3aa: CASGLFLAGDEETQYF; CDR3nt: TGTGCTAGTGGTTTGTTCCTAGCGGGAGATGAAGAGACCCAGTACTTC
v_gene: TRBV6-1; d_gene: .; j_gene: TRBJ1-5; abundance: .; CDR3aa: CASSVQGQASQHF; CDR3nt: TGTGCCAGCAGTGTCCAGGGCCAAGCGTCCCAGCATTTT
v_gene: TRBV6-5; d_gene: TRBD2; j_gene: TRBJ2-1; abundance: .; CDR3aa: CASTLDASGYNEQFF; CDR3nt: TGTGCCAGCACCCTCGATGCTAGCGGTTACAATGAGCAGTTCTTC
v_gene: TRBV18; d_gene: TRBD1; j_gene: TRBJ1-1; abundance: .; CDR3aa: CASSPGTGHTEAFF; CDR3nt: TGTGCCAGCTCACCAGGGACAGGACACACTGAAGCTTTCTTT
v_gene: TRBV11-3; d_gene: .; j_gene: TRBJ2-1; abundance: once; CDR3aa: CASSSIGGNEQFF; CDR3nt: TGTGCCAGCAGCTCGATCGGGGGAAATGAGCAGTTCTTC
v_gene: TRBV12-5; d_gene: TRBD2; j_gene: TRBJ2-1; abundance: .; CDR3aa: CASGPGTSGRSSYNEQFF; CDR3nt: TGTGCTAGTGGTCCCGGGACTAGCGGGAGGAGCTCCTACAATGAGCAGTTCTTC
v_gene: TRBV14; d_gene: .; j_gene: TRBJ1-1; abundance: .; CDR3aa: CASSHATEAFF; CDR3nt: TGTGCCAGCAGCCATGCGACTGAAGCTTTCTTT
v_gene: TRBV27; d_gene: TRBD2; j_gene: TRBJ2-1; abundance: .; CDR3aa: CASQKMGLAGVNEQFF; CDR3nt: TGTGCCAGCCAAAAGATGGGACTAGCGGGGGTCAATGAGCAGTTCTTC
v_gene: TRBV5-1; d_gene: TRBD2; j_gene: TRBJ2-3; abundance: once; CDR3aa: CASRHKGLAGAHSTDTQYF; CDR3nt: TGCGCCAGCAGGCACAAGGGACTAGCGGGGGCCCATAGCACAGATACGCAGTATTTT
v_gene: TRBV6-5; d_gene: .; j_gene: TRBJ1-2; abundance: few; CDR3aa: CASSPGEGGGYTF; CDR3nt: TGTGCCAGCAGCCCAGGGGAGGGGGGTGGCTACACCTTC